This record looks at one TCR beta chain sequence and its context. As yet, its antigen is unknown. Unmatched junction bases numbered 7, after V lost 4 bases and J lost 1 base. CDR1 and CDR2 from the germline V gene are SGHRS and YFSETQ. This CDR3 region has 18 residues. This entry is derived from a study of shared clonotypes between healthy human individuals. Study as a whole: Three plates each covered CD4 naive and memory; CD8 naive two, CD8 memory one.

Recent acute infections and vaccinations were absent in the healthy HIV-negative adult donors. Produced via immunoSEQ multiplex PCR; TCRdb's table is partial and in-frame only. The sample contains some 1 million clones, 75% of which appear only once. General study results and limits: Naive CD4 clonotypes overlapped across a handful of donors at about 5.2%. Clonotypes shared by all four donors outscored non-shared clonotypes in generation probability.

The sequence was collected from a man between 18 and 29 years old in good health. The rearrangement links TRBV5-1 to TRBJ2-1; the match to TRBD2 covers 14 bases. Sequencing input: memory CD4+ T cells sorted from blood. The subset is: CD45RA-negative fraction. CDR3 amino acids: CASSPGTSGSTSYNEQFF. CDR3 coding DNA: TGCGCCAGCAGCCCGGGGACTAGCGGGAGTACGTCCTACAATGAGCAGTTCTTC.